The sequence of this T cell receptor (beta chain) was determined in a study of shared clonotypes between healthy human individuals. Study details: The donor pool was made up of two women and a few men aged 18 to 49. Overall study results and limits: Non-shared clonotypes were found to have lower generation probabilities than the clonotypes that were shared by all four of the sorted-subset donors.

The V gene lost 7 bases and the J gene lost 3 bases, with 12 bases spanning the gap. CDR3 length: 13 amino acids. CDR1 and CDR2 from the germline V gene are LNHDA and SQIVND (reference sequence). The protocol was immunoSEQ multiplex PCR, while the TCRdb copy is restricted to in-frame clones and leaves out a portion. Of 2 million to 2.5 million clones detected, roughly 93% appear once; the ten largest clones hold roughly 0.36%. About this clone itself: Its antigen is unknown.

Sequenced input: naive CD4+ T cells from PBMCs. Regarding subset: CD45RA+ positively selected. The sequence was obtained from a man between 18 and 35 years old in good health. Some clones in this sample may be carry-over from other donors' samples. J is TRBJ1-1 and V is TRBV19, with D unresolved. In nucleotides, the CDR3 is TGTGCCAGTAAGTCTTCGGCCTACACTGAAGCTTTCTTT. Encoded protein: CASKSSAYTEAFF.